Listed below are T cell receptor beta chains from one sample, sequenced in a study of cytomegalovirus exposure and HLA in healthy donors. Here immunoSEQ multiplex PCR was the method, and the copy in TCRdb shows in-frame clones only, minus some. The profile shows approximately 150,000 clones, roughly 70% of them singletons. The sample comprised PBMCs. The receptor set was obtained from a male donor in good health and CMV-seronegative. Both conserved end residues are part of each CDR3. The order of the fields is clone size, V gene, J gene, D gene, CDR3 protein, CDR3 DNA. D genes are given only for firm matches. Clone size is given for some rows only: seen once, a few or many times, or a class if the clone is expanded.

abundance: few
v_gene: TRBV30
j_gene: TRBJ1-1
d_gene: -
CDR3aa: CARRRNTEAFF
CDR3nt: TGTGCTCGGAGGAGGAACACTGAAGCTTTCTTT

abundance: -
v_gene: TRBV2
j_gene: TRBJ1-1
d_gene: -
CDR3aa: CASGFYSNTEAFF
CDR3nt: TGTGCCAGCGGATTTTACAGTAACACTGAAGCTTTCTTT

abundance: -
v_gene: TRBV29-1
j_gene: TRBJ2-1
d_gene: -
CDR3aa: CSSLTGGDNEQFF
CDR3nt: TGCAGCTCCTTGACAGGTGGGGACAATGAGCAGTTCTTC

abundance: -
v_gene: TRBV10-3
j_gene: TRBJ2-7
d_gene: TRBD1
CDR3aa: CAISPGTGAYEQYF
CDR3nt: TGTGCCATCAGCCCCGGGACAGGGGCCTACGAGCAGTACTTC

abundance: -
v_gene: TRBV27
j_gene: TRBJ1-5
d_gene: -
CDR3aa: CASSLSWQSNQPQHF
CDR3nt: TGTGCCAGCAGTTTATCTTGGCAGAGCAATCAGCCCCAGCATTTT

abundance: few
v_gene: TRBV6-6
j_gene: TRBJ2-5
d_gene: -
CDR3aa: CASSLSGETQYF
CDR3nt: TGTGCCAGCAGTTTATCGGGAGAGACCCAGTACTTC

abundance: -
v_gene: TRBV12-5
j_gene: TRBJ2-6
d_gene: TRBD1
CDR3aa: CASGFQGAVSGANVLTF
CDR3nt: TGTGCTAGTGGTTTCCAGGGGGCCGTTTCTGGGGCCAACGTCCTGACTTTC

abundance: -
v_gene: TRBV30
j_gene: TRBJ2-2
d_gene: TRBD2
CDR3aa: CAWSLSSGNTGELFF
CDR3nt: TGTGCCTGGAGCTTGTCTAGCGGGAACACCGGGGAGCTGTTTTTT

abundance: few
v_gene: TRBV27
j_gene: TRBJ2-1
d_gene: TRBD2
CDR3aa: CASTGGAGGNDEQFF
CDR3nt: TGTGCCAGCACTGGGGGAGCGGGGGGGAACGATGAGCAGTTCTTC

abundance: -
v_gene: TRBV18
j_gene: TRBJ1-5
d_gene: TRBD1
CDR3aa: CASSPDRDQPQHF
CDR3nt: TGTGCCAGCTCACCGGACAGGGATCAGCCCCAGCATTTT

abundance: -
v_gene: TRBV2
j_gene: TRBJ2-7
d_gene: TRBD2
CDR3aa: CASPPPTSGRANEQYF
CDR3nt: TGTGCCAGCCCGCCCCCTACTAGCGGGAGGGCAAACGAGCAGTACTTC

abundance: -
v_gene: TRBV9
j_gene: TRBJ1-2
d_gene: -
CDR3aa: CASSRGRRGGYTF
CDR3nt: TGTGCCAGCAGCCGGGGACGCCGGGGGGGCTACACCTTC

abundance: -
v_gene: TRBV2
j_gene: TRBJ2-1
d_gene: -
CDR3aa: CASSVQVADNLFF
CDR3nt: TGTGCCAGCAGTGTCCAAGTCGCGGATAATCTGTTCTTC

abundance: -
v_gene: TRBV7-9
j_gene: TRBJ1-4
d_gene: TRBD1
CDR3aa: CASSPWDRNEKLFF
CDR3nt: TGTGCCAGCAGCCCCTGGGACAGGAATGAAAAACTGTTTTTT

abundance: -
v_gene: TRBV28
j_gene: TRBJ2-7
d_gene: TRBD1
CDR3aa: CASTLRDRGLGEQYF
CDR3nt: TGTGCCAGCACCCTCCGGGACAGGGGATTGGGCGAGCAGTACTTC

abundance: -
v_gene: TRBV27
j_gene: TRBJ2-1
d_gene: TRBD2
CDR3aa: CASSPGTSGRTLYNEQFF
CDR3nt: TGTGCCAGCAGTCCGGGGACTAGCGGGAGGACCCTCTACAATGAGCAGTTCTTC

abundance: -
v_gene: TRBV19
j_gene: TRBJ1-3
d_gene: -
CDR3aa: CASSIGGRALGNTIYF
CDR3nt: TGTGCCAGTAGTATTGGTGGCAGGGCTCTCGGAAACACCATATATTTT

abundance: -
v_gene: TRBV27
j_gene: TRBJ1-5
d_gene: TRBD1
CDR3aa: CASDRDYSNQPQHF
CDR3nt: TGTGCCAGCGACAGGGATTATAGCAATCAGCCCCAGCATTTT

abundance: -
v_gene: TRBV12-5
j_gene: TRBJ1-1
d_gene: -
CDR3aa: CASGLDSGTEAFF
CDR3nt: TGTGCTAGTGGTTTGGACTCGGGCACTGAAGCTTTCTTT

abundance: -
v_gene: TRBV9
j_gene: TRBJ1-3
d_gene: -
CDR3aa: CASSVGDSPPSGNTIYF
CDR3nt: TGTGCCAGCAGCGTTGGGGACTCTCCCCCCTCTGGAAACACCATATATTTT